This TCR beta chain was profiled in a study of T cells after posttransplantation cyclophosphamide. Study-wide results and caveats: TRB overlap between skin or GI tissue T cells and blood was limited. Recipient CMV seropositivity and CMV reactivation strongly tracked TRB clonality.

The repertoire was sequenced with immunoSEQ multiplex PCR; TCRdb's copy has only in-frame clones and lacks some. The table shows over 8,000 clones, with approximately 81% occurring only once. Busulfan-fludarabine conditioning, marrow transplant, and cyclophosphamide on days +3 and +4 were administered. The CDR3 sequence is 16 residues long. The V end was cut by 4 bases, the J end by 2 bases, with 17 bases between. The germline gives CDR1 SGHAT, CDR2 FQDESV (reference sequence). Regarding this clone: Its antigen is unknown.

Specimen: PBMCs, collected after allogeneic stem cell transplant with posttransplant cyclophosphamide. The chain employs TRBV11-1 and TRBJ2-5; no definite D call. The source is a female patient aged 40 to 50 who received an allogeneic stem cell transplant from an unrelated donor, was CMV-positive, and had no GVHD. Part of the T cells may come from the graft donor. CDR3 protein: CASSSFNVVAQETQYF. The DNA of the CDR3 is TGTGCCAGCAGCTCCTTCAATGTAGTAGCACAAGAGACCCAGTACTTC.